A selection of T cell receptor beta chains follows, all from one sample in a study of cytomegalovirus exposure and HLA in healthy donors. Sequencing was performed with immunoSEQ multiplex PCR; in TCRdb, only in-frame clones are kept and a portion is missing. The data contain around 200,000 clones, 60% to 80% of them singletons. The sequenced sample consisted of PBMCs. The receptors derive from a male donor in good health and CMV-seronegative. Each CDR3 is given with its conserved first and last residue. The D gene is left open where the match is weak. Expanded clones get a size class; other rows say once, few or many, or leave the size out.

TRBD2	TRBV11-2	.	TRBJ2-7	TGTGCCAGCAGCCCCTATAATCGGGGGGACGCCTACGAGCAGTACTTC	CASSPYNRGDAYEQYF
TRBD1	TRBV10-3	.	TRBJ2-1	TGTGCCATCAGTGAGTCCGACAGGGCTGTGCTAAAATACAATGAGCAGTTCTTC	CAISESDRAVLKYNEQFF
.	TRBV9	.	TRBJ2-1	TGTGCCAGCAGCTTAGGCCTAGCCGGCAATGAGCAGTTCTTC	CASSLGLAGNEQFF
.	TRBV19	.	TRBJ2-7	TGTGCCAGTAGTTCCCCGGCCGAGGCCTACGAGCAGTACTTC	CASSSPAEAYEQYF
TRBD1	TRBV4-3	.	TRBJ2-7	TGCGCCAGCAGCCACAATCAGGGGGACGAGCAGTACTTC	CASSHNQGDEQYF
TRBD2	TRBV18	.	TRBJ2-2	TGTGCCAGCTCACGAGGACTAGCGGGAGGGGTGGACACCGGGGAGCTGTTTTTT	CASSRGLAGGVDTGELFF
.	TRBV4-3	.	TRBJ2-1	TGCGCCAGCAGCCAAGATCGGGACTCCCACAATGAGCAGTTCTTC	CASSQDRDSHNEQFF
.	TRBV11-2	.	TRBJ1-1	TGTGCCAGCAGCCCCAGTGGGGGGGGAACTGAAGCTTTCTTT	CASSPSGGGTEAFF
TRBD1	TRBV7-9	.	TRBJ1-6	TGTTCCAGCAGCTTGGACAGGGAGAATTCACCCCTCCACTTT	CSSSLDRENSPLHF
.	TRBV4-3	.	TRBJ1-2	TGCGCCAGCAGCCAAGATCGTGACGGAGGGAGATATGGCTACACCTTC	CASSQDRDGGRYGYTF
.	TRBV5-1	.	TRBJ1-6	TGCGCCAGCAGCTTAGGAGTGAGCTCACCCCTCCACTTT	CASSLGVSSPLHF
.	TRBV30	.	TRBJ2-7	TGTGCCTGGAGTGTACTAGCCGCCTACGAGCAGTACTTC	CAWSVLAAYEQYF
.	TRBV27	few	TRBJ1-2	TGTGCCAGCAGTCTACAGGCCCAGGGCTATGGCTACACCTTC	CASSLQAQGYGYTF
.	TRBV19	.	TRBJ2-5	TGTGCCAGTGCATTCCTAGAGGCCCAGTACTTC	CASAFLEAQYF
TRBD2	TRBV2	.	TRBJ2-5	TGTGCCACCAAACCTCCTAGCGGGAGGGGGCAAGAGACCCAGTACTTC	CATKPPSGRGQETQYF
TRBD1	TRBV6-7	.	TRBJ1-1	TGTGCCAGCGTTAACGCACAGGGGGAGAACACTGAAGCTTTCTTT	CASVNAQGENTEAFF
TRBD1	TRBV9	.	TRBJ2-2	TGTGCCAGCAGCGCTGTCACAGGGGAGAACACCGGGGAGCTGTTTTTT	CASSAVTGENTGELFF
.	TRBV9	.	TRBJ2-7	TGTGCCAGCAGCCCCCCCCGCGGGGAGCAGTACTTC	CASSPPRGEQYF
TRBD1	TRBV5-4	.	TRBJ1-2	TGTGCCAGCAGCTTGGATAGACAGGGACCTTTGGATGGCTACACCTTC	CASSLDRQGPLDGYTF
TRBD1	TRBV30	.	TRBJ1-2	TGTGCCTGGAGACAGGGGGCCTTCTATGGCTACACCTTC	CAWRQGAFYGYTF
.	TRBV7-3	few	TRBJ2-1	TGTGCCAGCAGCCTAGACAGCGCCCCACACAATGAGCAGTTCTTC	CASSLDSAPHNEQFF
.	TRBV15	.	TRBJ1-1	TGTGCCACCATAGGACAGATGAACACTGAAGCTTTCTTT	CATIGQMNTEAFF
TRBD1	TRBV29-1	once	TRBJ1-1	TGCAGCGTTGTAAAGAGGGACAGGAGCCCTGACACTGAAGCTTTCTTT	CSVVKRDRSPDTEAFF
.	TRBV28	few	TRBJ1-3	TGTGCCAGCAGGACAGAGGGAGGCTCTGGAAACACCATATATTTT	CASRTEGGSGNTIYF
.	TRBV27	few	TRBJ2-3	TGTGCCAGCAGTTTAAGCGTTTCCGGGGGCACAGATACGCAGTATTTT	CASSLSVSGGTDTQYF
.	TRBV11-2	.	TRBJ2-5	TGTGCCAGCAGGAGGGGGGGAGAGACCCAGTACTTC	CASRRGGETQYF
.	TRBV25-1	.	TRBJ1-2	TGTGCCAGCAGTGAGACAACCTATGGCTACACCTTC	CASSETTYGYTF
TRBD2	TRBV9	.	TRBJ2-1	TGTGCCAGCAGCGTAGCGGCTAGCGGGGCCTACAATGAGCAGTTCTTC	CASSVAASGAYNEQFF
.	TRBV25-1	few	TRBJ2-2	TGTGCCAGCAGTGAGGCAGGGATCAGCACCGGGGAGCTGTTTTTT	CASSEAGISTGELFF
TRBD1	TRBV28	.	TRBJ2-3	TGTGCCAGCAGTTCTACAGGGGGCGCAGATACGCAGTATTTT	CASSSTGGADTQYF
TRBD1	TRBV11-1	.	TRBJ2-7	TGTGCCAGCAGCTTAGCTGGACAGGGGAGCTCCTACGAGCAGTACTTC	CASSLAGQGSSYEQYF
.	TRBV7-9	.	TRBJ2-3	TGTGCCAGCAGCTTTGACAGAGCAGATACGCAGTATTTT	CASSFDRADTQYF
.	TRBV28	.	TRBJ1-1	TGTGCCAGCAGTTTATTCGTCAGGCAGAACACTGAAGCTTTCTTT	CASSLFVRQNTEAFF
TRBD1	TRBV18	.	TRBJ1-1	TGTGCCAGCTCACTTAAGGGGGCGTGGACTGAAGCTTTCTTT	CASSLKGAWTEAFF
TRBD2	TRBV5-4	.	TRBJ2-3	TGTGCCAGCAGCTTGTTTATAGGGACTAGCGAAAACCCTAGCACAGATACGCAGTATTTT	CASSLFIGTSENPSTDTQYF
.	TRBV10-3	once	TRBJ2-7	TGTGCCATCAGTGAAATAGCGGTCGAGCAGTACTTC	CAISEIAVEQYF
.	TRBV28	.	TRBJ1-5	TGTGCCAGCAGTTTAGGCCAGGGGTCTCAGCCCCAGCATTTT	CASSLGQGSQPQHF
.	TRBV28	.	TRBJ2-7	TGTGCCAGCAGTCCCCAATACGAGCAGTACTTC	CASSPQYEQYF
TRBD1	TRBV11-2	.	TRBJ1-3	TGTGCCAGCAGCTTCCCACGGGGGCAGGGGGCGCCTGGAAACACCATATATTTT	CASSFPRGQGAPGNTIYF
TRBD1	TRBV13	.	TRBJ1-2	TGTGCCAGCAGCGAACAGGGGATCTATGGCTACACCTTC	CASSEQGIYGYTF
.	TRBV7-9	few	TRBJ2-3	TGTGCCAGCAGCCCGTCCTCCGCCGCGGATACGCAGTATTTT	CASSPSSAADTQYF
TRBD1	TRBV29-1	.	TRBJ1-1	TGCAGCGTTTCCACAGGGGGTGAAGCTTTCTTT	CSVSTGGEAFF
TRBD1	TRBV5-8	.	TRBJ1-2	TGTGCCAGCAGCCCCCGGGGCAGGGGGCAAGTAAACTATGGCTACACCTTC	CASSPRGRGQVNYGYTF
.	TRBV15	.	TRBJ2-1	TGTGCCACCAGCAGAGGCGACGGGTTAAGCTCCTACAATGAGCAGTTCTTC	CATSRGDGLSSYNEQFF
.	TRBV7-9	.	TRBJ1-5	TGTGCCAGCAGCTTACAGTCCCAGGGTCAGCCCCAGCATTTT	CASSLQSQGQPQHF
.	TRBV28	.	TRBJ2-7	TGTGCCAGCAGGTCGACAGTCTACGAGCAGTACTTC	CASRSTVYEQYF
TRBD1	TRBV19	.	TRBJ2-6	TGTGCCAGTAGCGTTAACCGGGACAGGGGGTCTGGGGCCAACGTCCTGACTTTC	CASSVNRDRGSGANVLTF
TRBD1	TRBV11-1	.	TRBJ2-2	TGTGCCAGCAGCTTAACTTCAGGGGGACCAGGGGAGCTGTTTTTT	CASSLTSGGPGELFF